The 13 T cell receptor beta chains below were found in one sample sequenced in a study of OX40 agonist ivuxolimab in advanced cancers. TCRdb keeps only in-frame clones here, not all; method: immunoSEQ multiplex PCR. The table lists 60,000 to 100,000 clones, 92% of them singletons. The sample here was CD4+ or CD8+ T cells sorted from blood, taken in a trial of the OX40 agonist ivuxolimab. The receptors originated from an adult with an advanced solid tumor such as melanoma, head and neck, liver or kidney cancer.

The chain combines TRBV11-2 with TRBJ2-1; 16 nucleotides agree with TRBD2. The junction had 9 bases not matched to a gene; V was cut back by 6 bases and J by 4 bases. CDR3 size: 18 residues. Germline V gene data show CDR1 as SGHAT and CDR2 as FQNNGV. The CDR3 sequence: CASSSGTSGRARYNEQFF. Written as DNA, the CDR3 is TGTGCCAGCAGTTCTGGGACTAGCGGGAGGGCTCGGTACAATGAGCAGTTCTTC.

The rearrangement uses TRBV7-6 and TRBJ2-3; 11 bases line up with TRBD2. Trimming at V came to 4 bases and at J to 6 bases, leaving 12 bases not matched to a gene. Germline V gene lookup returns CDR1 SGHVS and CDR2 FNYEAQ. CDR3 length equals 17 residues. The CDR3 is CASSSPLLTSGIDTQYF. Written as DNA, the CDR3 is TGTGCCAGCAGCTCCCCCCTTTTGACTAGCGGGATTGATACGCAGTATTTT.

The V gene is TRBV18, the J gene TRBJ2-3; D ambiguous. CDR1 is KGHSH and CDR2 is LQKENI in the germline V gene. The CDR3 totals 16 residues. V was shortened by 2 bases and J by 6 bases, with 18 bases between the two germline ends. The CDR3: CASSPARSSARDTQYF. Written as DNA, the CDR3 is TGTGCCAGCTCACCAGCGCGGAGCTCCGCCAGGGATACGCAGTATTTT.

V is TRBV30 and J is TRBJ1-3; no reliable D call. Germline-derived CDR1 and CDR2 are GTSNPN and SVGIG (reference sequence). Trimming removed 0 bases at V and 4 bases at J, with 10 bases between. The CDR3 length is 14 residues. The CDR3: CAWSVADLGNTIYF. The CDR3 nucleotides read TGTGCCTGGAGTGTGGCCGACTTGGGAAACACCATATATTTT. The full variable domain, completed using reference TRBV30 and TRBJ1-3, is SQTIHQWPATLVQPVGSPLSLECTVEGTSNPNLYWYRQAAGRGLQLLFYSVGIGQISSEVPQNLSASRPQDRQFILSSKKLLLSDSGFYLCAWSVADLGNTIYFGEGSWLTVV.

The J gene is TRBJ2-1, the V gene TRBV7-2; the D is unclear. Germline CDR1 reads SGHTA; CDR2 reads FQGNSA. V lost 1 base and J lost 10, with 17 bases in between. The CDR3 contains 15 residues. The CDR3 DNA reads as TGTGCCAGCAGCTTAGTGACGGCACTTAATCGAGAGCAGTTCTTC. Its protein product is CASSLVTALNREQFF.

The genes are TRBV28 and TRBJ2-7; TRBD2 matches at 8 bases. CDR1 and CDR2 from the germline V gene are MDHEN and SYDVKM. CDR3 size: 15 residues. With 2 bases clipped from V and 6 bases from J, the junction kept 9 bases outside the gene matches. CDR3 protein: CASSLPSGLVAEQYF. The CDR3 nucleotides read TGTGCCAGCAGTTTACCCTCGGGACTAGTCGCCGAGCAGTACTTC. The full variable domain, its missing parts supplied by reference TRBV28 and TRBJ2-7, is DVKVTQSSRYLVKRTGEKVFLECVQDMDHENMFWYRQDPGLGLRLIYFSYDVKMKEKGDIPEGYSVSREKKERFSLILESASTNQTSMYLCASSLPSGLVAEQYFGPGTRLTVT.

Details on this clone: The junction departs from germline at one end; a sequencing error may be responsible. The V gene is TRBV7-6, the J gene TRBJ1-3; maybe TRBD1 (5 bases). The V gene's germline CDR1 is SGHVS and CDR2 FNYEAQ. CDR3 length equals 16 residues. The CDR3 reads CASSLAGAGKFNTIYF. The CDR3 DNA reads as TGTGCCAGCAGCCTAGCCGGCGCAGGGAAATTCAACACCATATATTTT.

The V call is TRBV28, the J call TRBJ1-1; maybe TRBD1 (6 bases). The CDR3 is 11 amino acids. V gave up 10 bases and J gave up 4 bases, with 10 bases separating them. The V gene's germline CDR1 is MDHEN and CDR2 SYDVKM. For the CDR3, the DNA is TGTGCCACCAGGGGTGTCACTGAAGCTTTCTTT. Translation gives CATRGVTEAFF.

This chain connects TRBV7-2 to TRBJ2-5, with 9 bases matching TRBD1. This CDR3 region has 13 residues. CDR1 and CDR2 (germline): SGHTA, FQGNSA. The trim removed 5 bases at V and 4 bases at J, leaving 2 bases unmatched. The CDR3 nucleotides read TGTGCCAGCAGCCGGACAGGGGTAGAGACCCAGTACTTC. It is translated as CASSRTGVETQYF.

The chain couples TRBV4-2 to TRBJ1-2; D unresolved. Deletions cut 0 bases from V and 5 bases from J, with 10 bases between. The CDR3 runs 14 residues. Germline CDR1 LGHNA, CDR2 YNFKEQ. The DNA for the CDR3 is TGTGCCAGCAGCCAAGACAACGGGAAGTATGGCTACACCTTC. Its protein product is CASSQDNGKYGYTF.

This clone has a single count. J is TRBJ1-2 and V is TRBV4-1; D is ambiguous. CDR1 and CDR2 from the germline V gene are MGHRA and YSYEKL. V lost 1 base, J lost 0 bases, and 6 bases lay in between. This CDR3 is 14 amino acids long. CDR3 sequence: CASSQVRANYGYTF. CDR3 coding DNA: TGCGCCAGCAGCCAAGTTAGGGCTAACTATGGCTACACCTTC.

A single count supports this clone. The chain carries TRBV7-9 and TRBJ2-3, with D unclear. V was shortened by 5 bases and J by 4 bases, with 10 bases between the two germline ends. The CDR3 contains 13 residues. In germline, CDR1 is SEHNR, CDR2 FQNEAQ (reference sequence). The CDR3 nucleotides are TGTGCCAGCAGCCGCTCTAGTCCAGATACGCAGTATTTT. It is translated as CASSRSSPDTQYF.

This clone came up a few times. The chain combines TRBV11-2 with TRBJ2-7; D might be TRBD2 (5 bases). The CDR3 runs to 14 residues. Germline loops: CDR1 SGHAT, CDR2 FQNNGV. V was pared by 5 bases and J by 0 bases, with 11 bases between. CDR3 sequence reads: CASSLAGRSYEQYF. Written as DNA, the CDR3 is TGTGCCAGCAGCCTAGCCGGGCGCTCCTACGAGCAGTACTTC. Looking up the rest from reference TRBV11-2 and TRBJ2-7 gives the full variable domain: EAGVAQSPRYKIIEKRQSVAFWCNPISGHATLYWYQQILGQGPKLLIQFQNNGVVDDSQLPKDRFSAERLKGVDSTLKIQPAKLEDSAVYLCASSLAGRSYEQYFGPGTRLTVT.